Following are 31 T cell receptor beta chains from one sample sequenced in a study of blood T cell repertoires in COVID-19. The protocol was immunoSEQ multiplex PCR, while the TCRdb copy is restricted to in-frame clones and leaves out a portion. The sample has around 190,000 clones; 70% to 90% are singletons. Input material: peripheral blood. The source of these receptors is a middle-aged man with active or convalescent COVID-19.

This clone was seen a handful of times. V usage is TRBV7-9 and J usage is TRBJ1-2, with a tentative D call TRBD1 (5 bases). CDR3 length equals 16 residues. Trimming left V 4 bases short and J 3 bases short, with 18 bases between. Germline CDR1 and CDR2: SEHNR and FQNEAQ (reference sequence). Here the CDR3 DNA reads TGTGCCAGCAGCTATCAGGGTACCCTCTTTGACTATGGCTACACCTTC. Translated: CASSYQGTLFDYGYTF.

V is TRBV3-1 (or the pseudogene TRBV3-2) and J is TRBJ2-1; D is perhaps TRBD2 (6 bases). CDR1 LGHDT and CDR2 YNNKEL come from the germline V gene (reference sequence). The CDR3 spans 14 residues. V was trimmed by 5 bases and J by 0 bases, leaving 8 bases between them. The CDR3 protein is CASSTEGSYNEQFF. In nucleotides, the CDR3 is TGTGCCAGCAGCACGGAGGGCTCCTACAATGAGCAGTTCTTC.

V and J are TRBV6-5 and TRBJ2-1; TRBD2 aligns across 10 bases. The V gene's germline CDR1 is MNHEY and CDR2 SVGAGI. V was pared by 0 bases and J by 7 bases, with 6 bases of the junction left unmatched. The length of the CDR3 is 16 residues. CDR3 sequence: CASSYSSAGGRNEQFF. As DNA, the CDR3 is TGTGCCAGCAGTTACTCCTCAGCGGGGGGGCGGAATGAGCAGTTCTTC.

The V and J genes are TRBV3-1 (or the pseudogene TRBV3-2) and TRBJ2-3; 9 nucleotides agree with TRBD2. The CDR3 loop spans 15 amino acids. Per germline, CDR1 LGHDT and CDR2 YNNKEL (reference sequence). The junction had 6 bases not matched to a gene; V was cut back by 4 bases and J by 4 bases. In DNA, the CDR3 is TGTGCCAGCAGCCCCGGGACTAGCCGCGCAGATACGCAGTATTTT. Protein: CASSPGTSRADTQYF.

The rearrangement uses TRBV9 and TRBJ1-2; 8 bases are a match to TRBD1. V was clipped by 4 bases and J by 4 bases; unmatched bases: 12. Looked up from germline, CDR1 is SGDLS and CDR2 is YYNGEE. This CDR3 has 16 residues. The CDR3 bases are TGTGCCAGCAGCCCCGGACAGGGAAGGAGGCCCTATGGCTACACCTTC. This encodes CASSPGQGRRPYGYTF. Variable domain in full (rest from reference TRBV9 and TRBJ1-2): DSGVTQTPKHLITATGQRVTLRCSPRSGDLSVYWYQQSLDQGLQFLIQYYNGEERAKGNILERFSAQQFPDLHSELNLSSLELGDSALYFCASSPGQGRRPYGYTFGSGTRLTVV.

V gene TRBV3-1 (or the pseudogene TRBV3-2) combines with J gene TRBJ2-3; 9 bases align to TRBD2. The CDR3 runs 17 residues. Germline V lookup: CDR1 LGHDT, CDR2 YNNKEL (reference sequence). The trim removed 3 bases at V and 1 base at J, leaving 8 bases unmatched. The CDR3 is CASSQDLTSGRTDTQYF. The CDR3 DNA follows: TGTGCCAGCAGCCAGGATCTGACTAGCGGACGCACAGATACGCAGTATTTT.

This sequence joins TRBV7-3 and TRBJ1-5; D is possibly TRBD1 (6 bases). There are 13 residues in the CDR3. The germline V gene encodes CDR1 SGHTA and CDR2 FQGTGA. With 3 bases removed from V and 3 bases from J, the gap between germline ends came to 6 bases. The CDR3 DNA sequence: TGTGCCAGCAGCTTGGGGGCCAATCAGCCCCAGCATTTT. Encoded protein: CASSLGANQPQHF.

The CDR3 is CASSPLAGGLETQYF. The CDR3 DNA follows: TGTGCCAGCTCACCACTTGCGGGAGGGCTCGAGACCCAGTACTTC. The J gene is TRBJ2-5, the V gene TRBV18, with 9 bases that match TRBD2. The CDR3 length is 15 residues. Trimming took 1 base from V and 5 from J; bases not matched to a gene: 5. Germline V CDR1 and CDR2: KGHSH, LQKENI.

CDR3 nucleotides: TGCGCCAGCAGCTTGTCGGGACAGGGGAATGAAAAACTGTTTTTT. Translation gives CASSLSGQGNEKLFF. This sequence joins TRBV5-1 and TRBJ1-4, with 10 bases aligning to TRBD1. CDR1 is SGHRS, CDR2 YFSETQ, per germline. This CDR3 has 15 amino acids. The junction had 2 bases not matched to a gene; V was cut back by 1 base and J by 5 bases.

V gene TRBV29-1 combines with J gene TRBJ1-2; D gene ambiguous. Looked up from germline, CDR1 is SQVTM and CDR2 is ANQGSEA. Trimming took off 0 bases at V and 7 bases at J, with 15 bases between the two ends. CDR3 length: 14 amino acids. CDR3 region: CSVEEGGYTSGYTF. CDR3 nucleotide sequence: TGCAGCGTTGAAGAGGGTGGTTACACTAGTGGCTACACCTTC.

V gene TRBV19 combines with J gene TRBJ1-5; D possibly corresponds to TRBD1 (5 bases). Trimming took off 3 bases at V and 5 bases at J, with 11 bases between the two ends. The CDR3 has 14 residues. Germline V gives CDR1 LNHDA, CDR2 SQIVND (reference sequence). The CDR3 protein is CASSIFREDQPQHF. CDR3 sequence (DNA): TGTGCCAGTAGTATTTTCAGGGAGGATCAGCCCCAGCATTTT.

The chain's CDR3 is CASSGGQGAHTSYNEQFF. CDR3 DNA: TGTGCCAGCAGTGGGGGACAGGGGGCCCACACATCCTACAATGAGCAGTTCTTC. V gene TRBV6-1 combines with J gene TRBJ2-1; TRBD1 matches at 12 bases. Germline-derived CDR1 and CDR2 are MNHNS and SASEGT. Trimming cost V 4 bases and J 1 base; bases outside gene matches: 8. This CDR3 is 18 amino acids long.

J is TRBJ2-3 and V is TRBV9, with 9 bases that match TRBD2. The length of the CDR3 is 16 residues. CDR1 is SGDLS and CDR2 is YYNGEE in the germline V gene. Trimming removed 2 bases from V and 1 base from J; junction bases left unmatched: 5. CDR3: CASSVNLAGGTDTQYF. CDR3 in DNA: TGTGCCAGCAGCGTTAACTTAGCGGGAGGCACAGATACGCAGTATTTT.

The V call is TRBV24-1, the J call TRBJ2-7; D is perhaps TRBD1 (6 bases). Germline CDR1 KGHDR, CDR2 SFDVKD. The germline V and J ends were trimmed by 4 bases and 5 bases, with 17 bases remaining between them. This CDR3 is 15 amino acids long. The CDR3 here is CATSESDQNRDEQYF. CDR3 in DNA: TGTGCCACCAGTGAATCCGACCAAAACAGGGACGAGCAGTACTTC.

V usage is TRBV10-3 and J usage is TRBJ2-1, with no clear D. V lost 0 bases and J lost 3, with 9 bases in between. Germline V gives CDR1 ENHRY, CDR2 SYGVKD. This CDR3 has 15 amino acids. The CDR3 bases are TGTGCCATCAGTGAGTCGGCAGACTTCTACAATGAGCAGTTCTTC. Residues: CAISESADFYNEQFF.

This chain joins TRBV27 and TRBJ2-7; 12 nucleotides match TRBD2. Germline lookup yields CDR1 MNHEY and CDR2 SMNVEV (reference sequence). J gave up 6 bases and V 7 bases, and 7 bases lay outside the gene matches. CDR3 length equals 14 residues. The DNA of the CDR3 is TGTGCCAGCATTAGACTAGCGGGAGACGGCGAGCAGTACTTC. Its protein is CASIRLAGDGEQYF.

This clone was counted between two and nine times. The chain employs TRBV28 and TRBJ2-7; a weak D match, TRBD2 (5 bases). Germline CDR1 and CDR2: MDHEN and SYDVKM. This CDR3 has 14 amino acids. Trimming took 6 bases from V and 4 from J, leaving 16 bases between them. CDR3 nucleotides: TGTGCCAGCAGCCCCGGCAGGAGGTGGTACGAGCAGTACTTC. It specifies CASSPGRRWYEQYF.

This chain links TRBV5-4 with TRBJ2-7; 8 bases line up with TRBD1. The CDR3 consists of 15 residues. With V trimmed by 2 bases and J by 4 bases, 8 bases remained unmatched. Germline CDR1 and CDR2: SGHNT and YYREEE (reference sequence). CDR3 DNA sequence: TGTGCCAGCAGCTTAGCCGGGACAGGCCGTTACGAGCAGTACTTC. Amino acids: CASSLAGTGRYEQYF. The full variable domain, rest sourced from reference TRBV5-4 and TRBJ2-7, is ETGVTQSPTHLIKTRGQQVTLRCSSQSGHNTVSWYQQALGQGPQFIFQYYREEENGRGNFPPRFSGLQFPNYSSELNVNALELDDSALYLCASSLAGTGRYEQYFGPGTRLTVT.

The CDR3 nucleotides read TGTGCCAGCAGTTATGGGCTATCGAATCAGCCCCAGCATTTT. Translating it yields CASSYGLSNQPQHF. The chain has TRBV6-2 or TRBV6-3 and TRBJ1-5; D ambiguous. Germline loops: CDR1 MNHEY, CDR2 SVGEGT. This CDR3 has 14 residues. V was trimmed by 3 bases and J by 4 bases, leaving 10 bases between them.

CDR3 sequence (DNA): TGCGCCAGCAGCCCTGAGATAGCGGGGGAACTTAGTTGGGTCCCAGATACGCAGTATTTT. Translated, it gives CASSPEIAGELSWVPDTQYF. V usage is TRBV4-3 and J usage is TRBJ2-3, with TRBD2 identical over 9 bases. V lost 4 bases and J lost 4; bases outside the gene matches: 21. The V gene's germline CDR1 is LGHNA and CDR2 YSLEER. This CDR3 is built from 20 residues.

V usage is TRBV27 and J usage is TRBJ1-2; D perhaps matches TRBD1 (5 bases). Trimming stripped 6 bases from V and 4 bases from J, with 12 bases between. This CDR3 has 13 amino acids. The V gene's germline CDR1 is MNHEY and CDR2 SMNVEV (reference sequence). CDR3 DNA: TGTGCCAGCAGGAACAGGCGGACCTATGGCTACACCTTC. This encodes CASRNRRTYGYTF.

The genes are TRBV7-2 and TRBJ2-1, with 11 positions matching TRBD2. Germline assignment: CDR1 SGHTA and CDR2 FQGNSA. This CDR3 contains 18 residues. V lost 5 bases to trimming and J lost 8 bases; unmatched junction nucleotides: 17. CDR3 nucleotides: TGTGCCAGCAGCCCCAGCCGAAAGACTAGCGGGACAGGTCATGAGCAGTTCTTC. Its protein is CASSPSRKTSGTGHEQFF.

CDR3 coding DNA: TGCAGCGTCGCAGGGGGCTCCTACAATGAGCAGTTCTTC. Translating gives CSVAGGSYNEQFF. The chain employs TRBV29-1 and TRBJ2-1; TRBD1 matches at 7 bases. Looked up from germline, CDR1 is SQVTM and CDR2 is ANQGSEA. The CDR3 covers 13 residues. The ends lost 6 bases at V and 0 bases at J; junction bases unmatched: 2.

The rearrangement links TRBV19 to TRBJ2-5; 7 bases fit TRBD1. V shed 6 bases and J 2 bases; nucleotides not matched to a gene: 3. The germline V gene encodes CDR1 LNHDA and CDR2 SQIVND (reference sequence). The CDR3 has 13 amino acids. CDR3 protein: CASSRDRQETQYF. CDR3 sequence (DNA): TGTGCCAGTAGCCGGGACAGACAAGAGACCCAGTACTTC.

V is TRBV5-1 and J is TRBJ2-7; the D gene is possibly TRBD2 (6 bases). CDR1 is SGHRS and CDR2 is YFSETQ in the germline V gene. The CDR3 has 15 amino acids. Between the trimmed V and J ends, which lost 1 base and 5 bases, there was a span of 16 bases. The CDR3: CASSLLGGAADEQYF. DNA for the CDR3: TGCGCCAGCAGCTTGTTGGGAGGTGCTGCGGACGAGCAGTACTTC.

CDR3 DNA sequence: TGTGCCAGCTCACCAAGGACAGTAGGTGAGCAGTTCTTC. This sequence encodes CASSPRTVGEQFF. V gene TRBV18 combines with J gene TRBJ2-1, with a possible D match to TRBD1 (6 bases). The CDR3 loop spans 13 amino acids. V lost 2 bases and J lost 9, with 11 bases in between. Germline values: CDR1 KGHSH, CDR2 LQKENI.

V is TRBV14 and J is TRBJ2-5; TRBD1 agrees at 8 bases. The CDR3 is 17 residues long. Losses at the gene ends were 1 base for V and 4 bases for J; bases not matched to a gene: 11. The germline V gene has CDR1 SGHDN and CDR2 FVKESK. The CDR3 protein is CASSQGRQGRGTETQYF. The CDR3 region has the DNA TGTGCCAGCAGCCAAGGAAGACAGGGGCGCGGCACAGAGACCCAGTACTTC.

The chain carries TRBV6-5 and TRBJ2-1; 7 nucleotides line up with TRBD2. CDR3 length equals 14 residues. The trim removed 3 bases at V and 9 bases at J, leaving 8 bases unmatched. CDR1 MNHEY and CDR2 SVGAGI come from the germline V gene. CDR3 sequence reads: CASSYTAGVSEQFF. The CDR3 nucleotides read TGTGCCAGCAGTTATACGGCGGGAGTTAGTGAGCAGTTCTTC.

The genes are TRBV3-1 (or the pseudogene TRBV3-2) and TRBJ1-3, with no clear D. The V gene lost 2 bases and the J gene lost 2 bases, with 10 bases spanning the gap. The CDR3 runs 15 residues. CDR1 LGHDT and CDR2 YNNKEL come from the germline V gene (reference sequence). The CDR3 is CASSQTSGPGNTIYF. CDR3 sequence (DNA): TGTGCCAGCAGCCAAACGTCAGGCCCTGGAAACACCATATATTTT.

The rearrangement links TRBV19 to TRBJ2-3; a weak D match, TRBD1 (5 bases). The germline V and J ends were trimmed by 7 bases and 1 base, with 9 bases remaining between them. The CDR3 is 13 residues long. Germline V lookup: CDR1 LNHDA, CDR2 SQIVND (reference sequence). The CDR3, as DNA: TGTGCCAGTAACCAACAGGGCACAGATACGCAGTATTTT. Amino acid sequence: CASNQQGTDTQYF. Full variable domain (outside the CDR3, taken from reference TRBV19 and TRBJ2-3): DGGITQSPKYLFRKEGQNVTLSCEQNLNHDAMYWYRQDPGQGLRLIYYSQIVNDFQKGDIAEGYSVSREKKESFPLTVTSAQKNPTAFYLCASNQQGTDTQYFGPGTRLTVL.

The rearrangement uses TRBV27 and TRBJ1-2, with TRBD1 matching over 11 bases. V gave up 6 bases and J gave up 4 bases; unmatched junction bases: 4. Germline values: CDR1 MNHEY, CDR2 SMNVEV (reference sequence). CDR3 size: 14 residues. The CDR3 spells CASRAGTGGYGYTF. The CDR3 coding sequence is TGTGCCAGCAGGGCCGGGACAGGGGGCTATGGCTACACCTTC.